This TCR beta chain was observed in a study of T cells of healthy individuals. TCRdb processed the 5' RACE reads anew with MiXCR; each CDR3 protein has one entry. The sample has 50,000 to 55,000 distinct CDR3 sequences, approximately 14% seen once; the top ten hold 16%. This clonotype was observed many times. The CDR3 spans 17 residues. Germline assignment: CDR1 SGDLS and CDR2 YYNGEE. V was cut by 6 bases and J by 0 bases, with 20 bases left in between. V gene TRBV9 combines with J gene TRBJ2-3; D is possibly TRBD1 (6 bases). The receptor comes from a human donor in good health. The DNA for the CDR3 is TGTGCCAGCACCACAGGGTTTTCGTGGGATAGCACAGATACGCAGTATTTT. It is translated as CASTTGFSWDSTDTQYF.